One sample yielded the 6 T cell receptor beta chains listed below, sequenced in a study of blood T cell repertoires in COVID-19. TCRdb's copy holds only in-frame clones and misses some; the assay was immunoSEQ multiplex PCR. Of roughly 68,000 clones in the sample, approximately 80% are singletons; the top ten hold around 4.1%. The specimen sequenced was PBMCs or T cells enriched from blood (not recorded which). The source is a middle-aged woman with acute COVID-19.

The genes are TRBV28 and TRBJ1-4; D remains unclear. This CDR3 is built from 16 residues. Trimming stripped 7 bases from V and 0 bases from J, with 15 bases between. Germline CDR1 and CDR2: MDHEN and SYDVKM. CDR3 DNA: TGTGCCAGCAAGAGGGCGGACCGTGCAACTAATGAAAAACTGTTTTTT. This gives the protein CASKRADRATNEKLFF.

CDR3 amino acids: CASSLYSGAEAFF. The CDR3 region has the DNA TGTGCCAGCAGTTTATATTCGGGGGCTGAAGCTTTCTTT. J is TRBJ1-1 and V is TRBV27, with D perhaps TRBD1 (5 bases). This CDR3 has 13 residues. In germline, CDR1 is MNHEY, CDR2 SMNVEV (reference sequence). V lost 1 base and J lost 6, with 9 bases in between.

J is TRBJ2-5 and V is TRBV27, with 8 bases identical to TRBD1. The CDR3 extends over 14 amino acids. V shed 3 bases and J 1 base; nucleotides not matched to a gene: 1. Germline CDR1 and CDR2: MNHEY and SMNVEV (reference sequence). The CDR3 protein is CASSFGTGQETQYF. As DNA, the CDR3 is TGTGCCAGCAGTTTTGGGACAGGCCAAGAGACCCAGTACTTC.

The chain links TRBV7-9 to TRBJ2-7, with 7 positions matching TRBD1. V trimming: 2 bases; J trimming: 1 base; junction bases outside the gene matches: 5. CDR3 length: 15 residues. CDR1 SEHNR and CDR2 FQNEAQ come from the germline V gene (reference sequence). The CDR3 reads CASSLSVGQSYEQYF. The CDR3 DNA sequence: TGTGCCAGCAGCTTAAGCGTGGGACAGTCCTACGAGCAGTACTTC. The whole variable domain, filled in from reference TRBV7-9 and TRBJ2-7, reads DTGVSQNPRHKITKRGQNVTFRCDPISEHNRLYWYRQTLGQGPEFLTYFQNEAQLEKSRLLSDRFSAERPKGSFSTLEIQRTEQGDSAMYLCASSLSVGQSYEQYFGPGTRLTVT.

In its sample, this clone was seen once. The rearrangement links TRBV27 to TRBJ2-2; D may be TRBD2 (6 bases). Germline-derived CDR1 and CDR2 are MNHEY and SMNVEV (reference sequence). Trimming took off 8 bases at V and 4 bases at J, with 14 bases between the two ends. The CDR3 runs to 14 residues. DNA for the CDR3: TGTGCCAGCCGCCTCGCGGGAACCACCGGGGAGCTGTTTTTT. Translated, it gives CASRLAGTTGELFF.

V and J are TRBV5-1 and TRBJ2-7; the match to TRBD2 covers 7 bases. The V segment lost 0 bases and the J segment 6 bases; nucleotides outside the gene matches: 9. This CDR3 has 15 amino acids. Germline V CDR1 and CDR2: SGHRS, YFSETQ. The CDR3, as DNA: TGCGCCAGCAGCTTGGCCAGGGAGGGACCCTCCGAGCAGTACTTC. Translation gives CASSLAREGPSEQYF.